This TCR beta chain originates from a study of shared clonotypes between healthy human individuals. Every one of the donors was a Caucasian adult that lived in Nashville, Tennessee. Negatively enriched CD4+ T cells were divided by CD45RA into naive and memory. CDR1 and CDR2 from the germline V gene are GTSNPN and SVGIG (reference sequence). With 5 bases removed from V and 1 base from J, the gap between germline ends came to 11 bases. The CDR3 has 13 amino acids. This clone was counted between two and nine times. Sequencing used immunoSEQ multiplex PCR; TCRdb keeps in-frame clones, though not all of them. In the table there are 2 million to 3 million clones, approximately 93% of which are singletons.

V usage is TRBV30 and J usage is TRBJ1-1; no clear D. The specimen was naive CD4+ T cells from PBMCs. Sample subset: CD45RA+ positively selected. The receptor was isolated from a man younger than 35 in good health. Some clones in this sample may be carry-over from other donors' samples. The CDR3 here is CAWDKKRNTEAFF. CDR3 nucleotide sequence: TGTGCCTGGGACAAGAAGCGGAACACTGAAGCTTTCTTT. Full variable domain (remainder filled in from reference TRBV30 and TRBJ1-1): SQTIHQWPATLVQPVGSPLSLECTVEGTSNPNLYWYRQAAGRGLQLLFYSVGIGQISSEVPQNLSASRPQDRQFILSSKKLLLSDSGFYLCAWDKKRNTEAFFGQGTRLTVV.